The sequence of this T cell receptor (beta chain) was determined in a study of blood T cell repertoires in COVID-19. Overall study: Samples came from the United States, Italy and Spain, spanning acute and convalescent COVID-19.

Germline CDR1 reads SGHAT; CDR2 reads FQNNGV. The CDR3 is made up of 12 amino acids. V was shortened by 5 bases and J by 8 bases, with 10 bases between the two germline ends. Assay: immunoSEQ multiplex PCR; the TCRdb copy retains only in-frame clones and omits some. Of some 320,000 clones listed, approximately 89% are singletons. This study enrolled people aged 18 to 89 from about 26 US geographic areas. This sequence joins TRBV11-2 and TRBJ2-1; the D is unclear. The sequence came from a young woman who had recovered from COVID-19. The sequencing sample was made of PBMCs or T cells enriched from blood (not recorded which). CDR3 bases: TGTGCCAGCAGCCCCTTACAGCATGAGCAGTTCTTC. This sequence encodes CASSPLQHEQFF.